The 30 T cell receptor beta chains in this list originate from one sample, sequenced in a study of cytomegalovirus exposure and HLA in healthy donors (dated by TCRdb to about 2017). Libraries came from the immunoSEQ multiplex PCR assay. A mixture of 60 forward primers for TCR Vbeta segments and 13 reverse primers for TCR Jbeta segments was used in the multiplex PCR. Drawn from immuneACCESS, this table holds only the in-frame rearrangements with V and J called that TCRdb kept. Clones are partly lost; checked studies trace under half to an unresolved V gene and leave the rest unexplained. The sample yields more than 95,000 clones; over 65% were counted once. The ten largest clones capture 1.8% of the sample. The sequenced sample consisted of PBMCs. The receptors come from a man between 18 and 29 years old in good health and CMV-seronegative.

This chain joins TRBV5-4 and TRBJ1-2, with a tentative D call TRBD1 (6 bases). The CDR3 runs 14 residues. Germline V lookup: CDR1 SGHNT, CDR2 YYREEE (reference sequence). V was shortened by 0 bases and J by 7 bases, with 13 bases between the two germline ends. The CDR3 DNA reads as TGTGCCAGCAGCTTGGCCGGGGGGGGCTGTGGCTACACCTTC. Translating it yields CASSLAGGGCGYTF.

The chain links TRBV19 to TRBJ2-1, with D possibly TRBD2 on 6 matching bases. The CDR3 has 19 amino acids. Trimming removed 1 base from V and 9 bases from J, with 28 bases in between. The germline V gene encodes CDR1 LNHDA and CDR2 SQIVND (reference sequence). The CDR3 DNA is TGTGCCAGTAGTATAGGGCGGGGTCCCAGAACTGGAGCTCGGAGTGAGCAGTTCTTC. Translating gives CASSIGRGPRTGARSEQFF.

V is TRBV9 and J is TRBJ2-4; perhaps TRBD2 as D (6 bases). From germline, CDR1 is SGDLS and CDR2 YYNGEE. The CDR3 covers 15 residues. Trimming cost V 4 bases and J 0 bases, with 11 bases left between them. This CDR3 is CASSPDGGAKNIQYF. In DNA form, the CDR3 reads TGTGCCAGCAGCCCCGACGGGGGAGCCAAAAACATTCAGTACTTC.

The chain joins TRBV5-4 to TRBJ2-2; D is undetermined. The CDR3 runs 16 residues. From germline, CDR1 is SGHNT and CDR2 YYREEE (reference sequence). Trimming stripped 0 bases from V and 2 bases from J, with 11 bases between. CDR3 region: CASSLDPPGNTGELFF. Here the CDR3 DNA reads TGTGCCAGCAGCTTGGACCCCCCAGGAAACACCGGGGAGCTGTTTTTT.

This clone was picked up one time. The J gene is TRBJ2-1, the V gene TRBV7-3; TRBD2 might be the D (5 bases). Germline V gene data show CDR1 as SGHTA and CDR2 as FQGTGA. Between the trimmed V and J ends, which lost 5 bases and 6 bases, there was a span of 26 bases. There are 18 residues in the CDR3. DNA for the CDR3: TGTGCCAGCAGCCTACAACCTCCGACACGGACGGGGATCAATGAGCAGTTCTTC. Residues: CASSLQPPTRTGINEQFF. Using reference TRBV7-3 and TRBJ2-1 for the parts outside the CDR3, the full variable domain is GAGVSQTPSNKVTEKGKYVELRCDPISGHTALYWYRQSLGQGPEFLIYFQGTGAADDSGLPNDRFFAVRPEGSVSTLKIQRTERGDSAVYLCASSLQPPTRTGINEQFFGPGTRLTVL.

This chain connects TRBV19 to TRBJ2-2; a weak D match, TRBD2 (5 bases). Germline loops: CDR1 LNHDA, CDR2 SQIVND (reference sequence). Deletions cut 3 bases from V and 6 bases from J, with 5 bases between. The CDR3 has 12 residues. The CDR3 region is CASSMEAGELFF. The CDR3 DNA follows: TGTGCCAGTAGTATGGAGGCCGGGGAGCTGTTTTTT.

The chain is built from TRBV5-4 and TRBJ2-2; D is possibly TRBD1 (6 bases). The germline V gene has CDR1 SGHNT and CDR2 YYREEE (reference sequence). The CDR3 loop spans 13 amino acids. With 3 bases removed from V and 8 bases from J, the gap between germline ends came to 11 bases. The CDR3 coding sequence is TGTGCCAGCAGCTACGTAGGGGGAGGGGAGCTGTTTTTT. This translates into CASSYVGGGELFF. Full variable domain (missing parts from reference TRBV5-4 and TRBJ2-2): ETGVTQSPTHLIKTRGQQVTLRCSSQSGHNTVSWYQQALGQGPQFIFQYYREEENGRGNFPPRFSGLQFPNYSSELNVNALELDDSALYLCASSYVGGGELFFGEGSRLTVL.

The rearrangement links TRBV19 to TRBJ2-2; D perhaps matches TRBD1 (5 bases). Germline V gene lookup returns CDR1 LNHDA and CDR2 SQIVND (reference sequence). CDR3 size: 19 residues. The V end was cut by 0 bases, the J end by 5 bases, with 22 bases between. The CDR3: CASSIDQVGSIRGTGELFF. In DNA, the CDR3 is TGTGCCAGTAGTATAGATCAAGTGGGGTCAATAAGGGGTACCGGGGAGCTGTTTTTT. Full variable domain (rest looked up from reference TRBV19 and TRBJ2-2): DGGITQSPKYLFRKEGQNVTLSCEQNLNHDAMYWYRQDPGQGLRLIYYSQIVNDFQKGDIAEGYSVSREKKESFPLTVTSAQKNPTAFYLCASSIDQVGSIRGTGELFFGEGSRLTVL.

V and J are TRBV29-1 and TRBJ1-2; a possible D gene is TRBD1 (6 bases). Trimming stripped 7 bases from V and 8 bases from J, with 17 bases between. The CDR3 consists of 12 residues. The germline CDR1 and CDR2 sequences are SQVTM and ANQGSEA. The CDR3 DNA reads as TGCAGCGCCCAAGGGGGAAGTGGGGGCTACACCTTC. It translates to CSAQGGSGGYTF.

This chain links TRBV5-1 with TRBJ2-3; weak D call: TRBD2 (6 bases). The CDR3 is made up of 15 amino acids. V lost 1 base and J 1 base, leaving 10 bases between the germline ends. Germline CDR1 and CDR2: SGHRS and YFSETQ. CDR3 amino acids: CASSLRVAGTDTQYF. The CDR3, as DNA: TGCGCCAGCAGCTTGAGAGTAGCGGGCACAGATACGCAGTATTTT.

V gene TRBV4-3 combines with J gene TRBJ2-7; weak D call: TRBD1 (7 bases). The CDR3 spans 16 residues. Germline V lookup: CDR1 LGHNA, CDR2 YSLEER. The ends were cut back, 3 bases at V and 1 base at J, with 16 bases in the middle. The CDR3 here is CASSQSTGDLSYEQYF. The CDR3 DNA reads TGCGCCAGCAGCCAGTCTACAGGGGACTTATCCTACGAGCAGTACTTC.

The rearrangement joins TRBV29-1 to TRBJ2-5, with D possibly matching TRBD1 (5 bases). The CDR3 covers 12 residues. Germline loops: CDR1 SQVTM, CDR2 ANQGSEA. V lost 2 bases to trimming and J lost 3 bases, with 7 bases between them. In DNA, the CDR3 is TGCAGCGTTGAAAGGGGTGAAGAGACCCAGTACTTC. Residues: CSVERGEETQYF.

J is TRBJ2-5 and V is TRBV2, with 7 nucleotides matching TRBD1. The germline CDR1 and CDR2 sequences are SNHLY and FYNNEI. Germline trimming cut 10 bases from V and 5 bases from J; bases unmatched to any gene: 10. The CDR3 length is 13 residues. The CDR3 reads CAIETGSSETQYF. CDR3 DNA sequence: TGTGCCATAGAGACAGGGTCGAGCGAGACCCAGTACTTC.

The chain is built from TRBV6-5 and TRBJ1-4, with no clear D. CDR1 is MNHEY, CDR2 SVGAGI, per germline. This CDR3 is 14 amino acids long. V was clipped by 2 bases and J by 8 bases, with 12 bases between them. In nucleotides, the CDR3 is TGTGCCAGCAGTTACGGCGGACTGGGGGAAAAACTGTTTTTT. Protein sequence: CASSYGGLGEKLFF.

CDR3 residues: CASSSRTSGVSTDTQYF. Written as DNA, the CDR3 is TGTGCCAGCAGCTCCCGGACTAGCGGGGTGAGCACAGATACGCAGTATTTT. The rearrangement links TRBV7-3 to TRBJ2-3, with TRBD2 identical over 12 bases. The CDR3 extends over 17 amino acids. Germline lookup yields CDR1 SGHTA and CDR2 FQGTGA. V trimming: 4 bases; J trimming: 0 bases; junction bases outside the gene matches: 5.

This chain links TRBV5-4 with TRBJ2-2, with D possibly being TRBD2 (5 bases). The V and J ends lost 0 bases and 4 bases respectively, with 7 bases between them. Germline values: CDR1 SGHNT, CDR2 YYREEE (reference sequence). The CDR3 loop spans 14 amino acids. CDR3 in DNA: TGTGCCAGCAGCTTGGTGGCGGGCACCGGGGAGCTGTTTTTT. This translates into CASSLVAGTGELFF.

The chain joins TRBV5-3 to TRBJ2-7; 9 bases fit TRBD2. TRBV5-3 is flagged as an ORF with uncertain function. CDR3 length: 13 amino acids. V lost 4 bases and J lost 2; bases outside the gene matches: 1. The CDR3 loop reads CARSGLATYEQYF. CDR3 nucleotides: TGTGCCAGAAGCGGACTAGCGACCTACGAGCAGTACTTC.

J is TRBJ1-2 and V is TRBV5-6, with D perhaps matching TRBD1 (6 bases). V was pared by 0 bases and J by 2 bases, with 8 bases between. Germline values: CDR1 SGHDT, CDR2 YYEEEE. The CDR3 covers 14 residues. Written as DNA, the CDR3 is TGTGCCAGCAGCTTGGCAGGGGTCAACTATGGCTACACCTTC. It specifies CASSLAGVNYGYTF.

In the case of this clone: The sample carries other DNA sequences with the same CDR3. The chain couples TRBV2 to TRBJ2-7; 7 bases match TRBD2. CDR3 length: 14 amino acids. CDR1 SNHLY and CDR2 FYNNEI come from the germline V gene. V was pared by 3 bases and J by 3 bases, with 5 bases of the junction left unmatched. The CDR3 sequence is CASSEPSGGYEQYF. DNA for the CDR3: TGTGCCAGCAGTGAGCCTAGCGGAGGCTACGAGCAGTACTTC.

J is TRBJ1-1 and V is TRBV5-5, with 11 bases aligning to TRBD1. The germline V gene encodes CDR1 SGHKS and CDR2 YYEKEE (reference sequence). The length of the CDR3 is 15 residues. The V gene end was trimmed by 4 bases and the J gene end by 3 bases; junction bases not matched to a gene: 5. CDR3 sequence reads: CASSTGQGADTEAFF. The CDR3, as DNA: TGTGCCAGCAGCACCGGACAGGGGGCGGACACTGAAGCTTTCTTT. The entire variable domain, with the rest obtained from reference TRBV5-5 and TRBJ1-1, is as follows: DAGVTQSPTHLIKTRGQQVTLRCSPISGHKSVSWYQQVLGQGPQFIFQYYEKEERGRGNFPDRFSARQFPNYSSELNVNALLLGDSALYLCASSTGQGADTEAFFGQGTRLTVV.

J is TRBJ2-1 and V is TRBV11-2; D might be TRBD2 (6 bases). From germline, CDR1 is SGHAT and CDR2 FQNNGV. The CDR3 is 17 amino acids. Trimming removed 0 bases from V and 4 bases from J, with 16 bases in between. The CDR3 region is CASSLDLDGGTYNEQFF. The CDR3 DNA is TGTGCCAGCAGCTTAGATCTTGACGGGGGAACGTACAATGAGCAGTTCTTC. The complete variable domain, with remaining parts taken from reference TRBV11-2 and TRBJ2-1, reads EAGVAQSPRYKIIEKRQSVAFWCNPISGHATLYWYQQILGQGPKLLIQFQNNGVVDDSQLPKDRFSAERLKGVDSTLKIQPAKLEDSAVYLCASSLDLDGGTYNEQFFGPGTRLTVL.

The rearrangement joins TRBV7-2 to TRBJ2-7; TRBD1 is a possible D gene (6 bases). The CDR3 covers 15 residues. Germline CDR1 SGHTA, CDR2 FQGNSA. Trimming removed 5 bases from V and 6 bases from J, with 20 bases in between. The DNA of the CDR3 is TGTGCCAGCAGCGGGCAGGGGACCCAAGGCACCGAGCAGTACTTC. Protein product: CASSGQGTQGTEQYF. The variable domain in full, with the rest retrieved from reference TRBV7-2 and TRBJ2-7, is GAGVSQSPSNKVTEKGKDVELRCDPISGHTALYWYRQSLGQGLEFLIYFQGNSAPDKSGLPSDRFSAERTGGSVSTLTIQRTQQEDSAVYLCASSGQGTQGTEQYFGPGTRLTVT.

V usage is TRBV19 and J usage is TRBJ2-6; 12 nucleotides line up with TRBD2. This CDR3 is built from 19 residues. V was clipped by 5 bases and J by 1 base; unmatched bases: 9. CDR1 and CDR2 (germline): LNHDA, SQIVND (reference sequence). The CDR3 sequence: CASSPWTSGVQSGANVLTF. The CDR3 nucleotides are TGTGCCAGTAGTCCCTGGACTAGCGGGGTTCAATCTGGGGCCAACGTCCTGACTTTC. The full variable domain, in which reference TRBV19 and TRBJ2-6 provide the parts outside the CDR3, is DGGITQSPKYLFRKEGQNVTLSCEQNLNHDAMYWYRQDPGQGLRLIYYSQIVNDFQKGDIAEGYSVSREKKESFPLTVTSAQKNPTAFYLCASSPWTSGVQSGANVLTFGAGSRLTVL.

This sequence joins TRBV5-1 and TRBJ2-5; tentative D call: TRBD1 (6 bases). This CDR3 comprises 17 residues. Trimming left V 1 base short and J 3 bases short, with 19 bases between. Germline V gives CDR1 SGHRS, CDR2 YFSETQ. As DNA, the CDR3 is TGCGCCAGCAGCTTGCTGCAAAACCGGGACAAAAAAGAGACCCAGTACTTC. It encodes CASSLLQNRDKKETQYF.

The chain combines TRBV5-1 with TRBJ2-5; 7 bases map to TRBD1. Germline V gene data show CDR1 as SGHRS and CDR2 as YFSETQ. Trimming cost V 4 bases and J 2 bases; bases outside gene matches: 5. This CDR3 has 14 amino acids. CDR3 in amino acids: CASSTGTVQETQYF. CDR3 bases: TGCGCCAGCAGCACGGGGACAGTTCAAGAGACCCAGTACTTC.

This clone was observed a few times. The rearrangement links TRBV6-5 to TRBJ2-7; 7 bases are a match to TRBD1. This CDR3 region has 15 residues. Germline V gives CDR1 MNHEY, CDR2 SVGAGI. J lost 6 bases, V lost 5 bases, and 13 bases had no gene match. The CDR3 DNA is TGTGCCAGCAGTCCGCTACAGGGGCGTCAAGGCGAGCAGTACTTC. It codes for CASSPLQGRQGEQYF.

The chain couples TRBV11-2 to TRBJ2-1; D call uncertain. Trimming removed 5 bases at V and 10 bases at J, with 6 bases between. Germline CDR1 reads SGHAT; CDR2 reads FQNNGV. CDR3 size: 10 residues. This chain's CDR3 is CASSGREQFF. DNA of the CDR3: TGTGCCAGCAGCGGCAGGGAGCAGTTCTTC.

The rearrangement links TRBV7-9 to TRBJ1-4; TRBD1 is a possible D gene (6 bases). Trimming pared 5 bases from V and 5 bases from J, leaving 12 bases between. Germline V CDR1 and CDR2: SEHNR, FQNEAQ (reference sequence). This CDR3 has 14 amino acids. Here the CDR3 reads CASSPGQHNEKLFF. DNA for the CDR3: TGTGCCAGCAGCCCGGGACAACACAATGAAAAACTGTTTTTT.

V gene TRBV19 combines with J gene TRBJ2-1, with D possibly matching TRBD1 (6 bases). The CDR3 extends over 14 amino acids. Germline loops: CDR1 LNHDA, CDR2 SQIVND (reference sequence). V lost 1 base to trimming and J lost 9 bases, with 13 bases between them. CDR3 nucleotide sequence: TGTGCCAGTAGTATAGCCCGGGGCAGGGGTGAGCAGTTCTTC. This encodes CASSIARGRGEQFF.

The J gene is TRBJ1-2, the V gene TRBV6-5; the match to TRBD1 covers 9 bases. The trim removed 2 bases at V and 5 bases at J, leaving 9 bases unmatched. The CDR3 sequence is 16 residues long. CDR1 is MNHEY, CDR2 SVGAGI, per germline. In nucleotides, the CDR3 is TGTGCCAGCAGTTACACTGGGACAGGGAACGTATATGGCTACACCTTC. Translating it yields CASSYTGTGNVYGYTF.